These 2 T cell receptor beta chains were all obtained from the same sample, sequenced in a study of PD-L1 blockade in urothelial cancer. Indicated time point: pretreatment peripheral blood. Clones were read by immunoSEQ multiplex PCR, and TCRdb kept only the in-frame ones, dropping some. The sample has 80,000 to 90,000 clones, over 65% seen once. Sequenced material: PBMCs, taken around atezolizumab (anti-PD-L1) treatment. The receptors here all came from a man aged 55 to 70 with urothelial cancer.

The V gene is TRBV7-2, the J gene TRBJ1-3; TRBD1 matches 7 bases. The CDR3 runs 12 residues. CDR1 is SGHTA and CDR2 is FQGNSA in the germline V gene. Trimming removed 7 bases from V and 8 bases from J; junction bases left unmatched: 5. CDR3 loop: CASTDRVHTIYF. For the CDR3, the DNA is TGTGCCAGCACAGACAGGGTTCACACCATATATTTT. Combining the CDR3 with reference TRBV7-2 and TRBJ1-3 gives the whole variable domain GAGVSQSPSNKVTEKGKDVELRCDPISGHTALYWYRQSLGQGLEFLIYFQGNSAPDKSGLPSDRFSAERTGGSVSTLTIQRTQQEDSAVYLCASTDRVHTIYFGEGSWLTVV.

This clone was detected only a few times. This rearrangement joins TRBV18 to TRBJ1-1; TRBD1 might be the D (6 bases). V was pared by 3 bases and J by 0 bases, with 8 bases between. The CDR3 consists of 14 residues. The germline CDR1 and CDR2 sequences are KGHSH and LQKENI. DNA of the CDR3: TGTGCCAGCTCACCGGACAGATTGAACACTGAAGCTTTCTTT. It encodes CASSPDRLNTEAFF.